A selection of T cell receptor beta chains follows, all from one sample in a study of cytomegalovirus exposure and HLA in healthy donors. Here immunoSEQ multiplex PCR was the method, and the copy in TCRdb shows in-frame clones only, minus some. Of 99,000 or so clones in the sample, 75% to 85% were seen once. The sample comprised PBMCs. These TCRs come from a young man in good health and CMV-seronegative. The conserved cysteine and the conserved F or W are not part of the CDR3 here.

v_call	cdr3_aa
TRBV7-9	ASSPTGSSGNTIY
TRBV19	ATNPLAGGSYNEQF
TRBV6-5	ASSFSGGSDTQY
TRBV2	ASSTGQGGQPQH
TRBV4-3	ASSHLLGNEQF
TRBV7-9	ASSHPGGQGELEQY
TRBV9	ASSPGTGNTGELF
TRBV5-4	ASSFKTGIYNEQF
TRBV5-4	ASSSPGTSGTDTQY
TRBV7-2	ATGRLANEQF
TRBV4-3	ASSQEVLAGGLNTGELF
TRBV7-8	ASSDSSSYNEQF
TRBV28	ASSPATGRASEAF
TRBV7-2	ASSLGRGGQETQY
TRBV27	ASSLIQGIPETQY
TRBV18	ASSPRAGTGNEQF